A selection of T cell receptor beta chains follows, all from one sample in a study of identical twins. TCRdb ran MiXCR on the 5' RACE reads and lists one entry per CDR3 protein. The sample shows about 220,000 distinct CDR3 sequences, 9.4% of them seen only once. The sequencing input was memory (CD45RO+) T cells sorted from blood. The receptors were sampled from a woman younger than 35 in good health. The CDR3 runs from the conserved cysteine through the conserved F or W. The D gene is left open where the match is weak. Expanded clones get a size class; other rows say once, few or many, or leave the size out.

cdr3_aa	cdr3_nt	clone_size	j_call	v_call	d_call
CATSRPSGSDTGELFF	TGTGCCACCAGCAGACCGAGCGGGAGCGACACCGGGGAGCTGTTTTTT	many	TRBJ2-2	TRBV15	TRBD2
CASSAGGGRWNEQFF	TGTGCCAGCAGCGCGGGGGGGGGCCGTTGGAATGAGCAGTTCTTC	many	TRBJ2-1	TRBV5-5	TRBD2
CASSDPGALVVQETQYF	TGTGCCAGCAGTGACCCCGGGGCTTTAGTGGTCCAAGAGACCCAGTACTTC	.	TRBJ2-5	TRBV25-1	.
CASSSQDGLGYF	TGTGCCAGCAGCTCTCAGGACGGTTTGGGGTACTTC	many	TRBJ2-4	TRBV3-1	.
CASSPGQHVSQHF	TGTGCCAGCAGCCCGGGGCAGCACGTGTCCCAGCATTTT	few	TRBJ1-5	TRBV12-3/TRBV12-4	.
CASSLGQGPQYF	TGTGCCAGCAGCCTGGGACAGGGCCCGCAGTATTTT	.	TRBJ2-3	TRBV3-1	TRBD1
CASSTGHYEQYF	TGCGCCAGCAGCACGGGCCACTACGAGCAGTACTTC	.	TRBJ2-7	TRBV5-1	.
CASSDSWDSWGLGQETQYF	TGTGCCAGCAGTGATTCGTGGGACAGCTGGGGTCTAGGCCAAGAGACCCAGTACTTC	many	TRBJ2-5	TRBV27	TRBD1
CASSGKLAGDSSTDTQYF	TGTGCCAGCAGCGGAAAACTAGCGGGAGATTCAAGCACAGATACGCAGTATTTT	.	TRBJ2-3	TRBV9	TRBD2
CASSLTDQNEQYF	TGCGCCAGCAGCCTGACGGACCAAAACGAGCAGTACTTC	few	TRBJ2-7	TRBV4-3	.